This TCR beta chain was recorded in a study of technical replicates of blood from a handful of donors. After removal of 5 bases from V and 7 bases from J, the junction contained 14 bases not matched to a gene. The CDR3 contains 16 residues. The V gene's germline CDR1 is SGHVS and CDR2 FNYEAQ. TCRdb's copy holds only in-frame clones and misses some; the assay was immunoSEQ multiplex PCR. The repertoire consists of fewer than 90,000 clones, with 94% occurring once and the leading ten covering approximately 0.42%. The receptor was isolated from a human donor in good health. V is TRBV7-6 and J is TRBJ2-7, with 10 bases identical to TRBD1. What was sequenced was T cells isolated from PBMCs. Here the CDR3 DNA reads TGTGCCAGCAGCCCTCCCGGGACAGGGGAATCTCGGGAGCAGTACTTC. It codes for CASSPPGTGESREQYF. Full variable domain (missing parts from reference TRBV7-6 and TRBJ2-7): GAGVSQSPRYKVTKRGQDVALRCDPISGHVSLYWYRQALGQGPEFLTYFNYEAQQDKSGLPNDRFSAERPEGSISTLTIQRTEQRDSAMYRCASSPPGTGESREQYFGPGTRLTVT.